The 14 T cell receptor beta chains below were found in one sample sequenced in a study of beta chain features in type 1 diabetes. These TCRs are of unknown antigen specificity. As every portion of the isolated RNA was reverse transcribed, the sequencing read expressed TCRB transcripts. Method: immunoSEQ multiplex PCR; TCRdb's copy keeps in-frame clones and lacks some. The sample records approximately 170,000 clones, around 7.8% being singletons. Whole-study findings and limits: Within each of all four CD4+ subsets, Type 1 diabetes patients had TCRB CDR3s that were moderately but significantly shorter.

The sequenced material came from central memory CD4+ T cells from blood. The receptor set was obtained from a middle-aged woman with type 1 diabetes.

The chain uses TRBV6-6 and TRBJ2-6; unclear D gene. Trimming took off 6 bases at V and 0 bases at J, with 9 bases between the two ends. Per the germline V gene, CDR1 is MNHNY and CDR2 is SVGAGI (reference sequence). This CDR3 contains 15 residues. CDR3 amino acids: CASRVGASGANVLTF. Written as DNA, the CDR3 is TGTGCCAGCAGGGTAGGAGCCTCTGGGGCCAACGTCCTGACTTTC.

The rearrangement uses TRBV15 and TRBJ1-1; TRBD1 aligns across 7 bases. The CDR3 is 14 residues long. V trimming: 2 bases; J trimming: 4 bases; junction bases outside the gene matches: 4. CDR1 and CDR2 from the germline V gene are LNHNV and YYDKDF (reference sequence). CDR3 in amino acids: CATSRRTGATEAFF. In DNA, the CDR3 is TGTGCCACCAGCAGAAGAACAGGGGCCACTGAAGCTTTCTTT.

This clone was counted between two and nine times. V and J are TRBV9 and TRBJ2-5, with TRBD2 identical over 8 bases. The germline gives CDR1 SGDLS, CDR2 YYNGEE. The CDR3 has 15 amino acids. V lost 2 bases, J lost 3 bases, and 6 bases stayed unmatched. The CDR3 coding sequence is TGTGCCAGCAGCGTGGCCGGGGGGGCAAAAGAGACCCAGTACTTC. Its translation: CASSVAGGAKETQYF.

CDR3 region: CASSGQISNEKLFF. CDR3 in DNA: TGTGCCAGCAGTGGGCAGATCTCTAATGAAAAACTGTTTTTT. The chain recombines TRBV2 with TRBJ1-4; D gene ambiguous. CDR1 is SNHLY and CDR2 is FYNNEI in the germline V gene. V was trimmed by 4 bases and J by 3 bases, leaving 9 bases between them. This CDR3 has 14 amino acids.

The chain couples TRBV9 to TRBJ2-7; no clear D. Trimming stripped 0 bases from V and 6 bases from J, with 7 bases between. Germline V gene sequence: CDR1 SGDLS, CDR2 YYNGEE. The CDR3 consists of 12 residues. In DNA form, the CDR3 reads TGTGCCAGCAGCGTAGTAGCCGGCGAGCAGTACTTC. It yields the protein CASSVVAGEQYF.

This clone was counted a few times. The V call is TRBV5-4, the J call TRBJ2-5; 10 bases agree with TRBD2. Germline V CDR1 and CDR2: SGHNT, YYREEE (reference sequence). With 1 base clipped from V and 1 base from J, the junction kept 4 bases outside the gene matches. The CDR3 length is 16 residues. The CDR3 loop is CASSLRVAGGQETQYF. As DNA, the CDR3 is TGTGCCAGCAGCTTGCGGGTAGCGGGAGGCCAAGAGACCCAGTACTTC.

The DNA for the CDR3 is TGCAGCGTTGAAGAGCGCGGGGGGGACACTGAAGCTTTCTTT. Protein product: CSVEERGGDTEAFF. The rearrangement uses TRBV29-1 and TRBJ1-1; tentatively, D is TRBD1 (5 bases). V shed 0 bases and J shed 3 bases, with 11 bases lying between them. CDR3 length equals 14 residues. Per germline, CDR1 SQVTM and CDR2 ANQGSEA.

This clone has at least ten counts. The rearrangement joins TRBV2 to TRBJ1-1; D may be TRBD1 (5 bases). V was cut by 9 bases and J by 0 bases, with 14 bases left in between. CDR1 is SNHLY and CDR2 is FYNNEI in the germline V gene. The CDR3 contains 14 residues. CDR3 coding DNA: TGTGCCAGTCGGGGGGACGGTTTGAACACTGAAGCTTTCTTT. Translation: CASRGDGLNTEAFF.

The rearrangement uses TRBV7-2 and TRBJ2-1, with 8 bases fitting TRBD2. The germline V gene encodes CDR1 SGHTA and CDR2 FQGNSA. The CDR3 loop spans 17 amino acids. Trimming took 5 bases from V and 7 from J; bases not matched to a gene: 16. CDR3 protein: CASSLLPAGGRGNEQFF. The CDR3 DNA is TGTGCCAGCAGCCTCTTGCCCGCGGGGGGCCGAGGAAATGAGCAGTTCTTC.

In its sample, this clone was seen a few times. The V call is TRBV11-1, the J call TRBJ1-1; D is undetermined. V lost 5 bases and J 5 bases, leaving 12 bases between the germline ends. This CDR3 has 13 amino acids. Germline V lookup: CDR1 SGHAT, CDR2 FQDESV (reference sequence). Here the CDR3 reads CASSRGPTTEAFF. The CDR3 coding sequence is TGTGCCAGCAGCAGAGGGCCGACTACTGAAGCTTTCTTT.

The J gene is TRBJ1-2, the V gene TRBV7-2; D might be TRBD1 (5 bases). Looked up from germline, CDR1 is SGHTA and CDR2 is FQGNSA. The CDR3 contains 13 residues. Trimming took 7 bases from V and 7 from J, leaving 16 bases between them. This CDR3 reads CASTTFQGGGYTF. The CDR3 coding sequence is TGTGCCAGCACCACCTTCCAGGGCGGTGGCTACACCTTC.

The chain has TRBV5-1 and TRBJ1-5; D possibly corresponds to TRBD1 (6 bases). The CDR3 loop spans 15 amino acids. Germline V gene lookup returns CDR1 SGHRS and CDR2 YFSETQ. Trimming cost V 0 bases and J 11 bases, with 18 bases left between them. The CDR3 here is CASSLDDRRNRAQHF. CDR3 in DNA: TGCGCCAGCAGCTTGGACGACAGGCGGAACAGGGCCCAGCATTTT.

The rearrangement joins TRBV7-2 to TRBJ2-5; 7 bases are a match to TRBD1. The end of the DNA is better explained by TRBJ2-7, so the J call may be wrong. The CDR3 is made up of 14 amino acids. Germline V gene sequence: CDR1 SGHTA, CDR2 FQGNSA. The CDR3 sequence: CASSSGQVPYEQYF. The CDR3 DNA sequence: TGTGCCAGCAGCTCAGGACAGGTCCCCTACGAGCAGTACTTC.

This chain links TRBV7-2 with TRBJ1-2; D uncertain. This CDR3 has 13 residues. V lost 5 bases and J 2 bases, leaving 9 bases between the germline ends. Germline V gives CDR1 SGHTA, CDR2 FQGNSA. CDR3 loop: CASSQSVNYGYTF. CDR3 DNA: TGTGCCAGCAGCCAGTCAGTCAACTATGGCTACACCTTC.